The source of this TCR beta chain is a study of T cell changes during pregnancy in multiple sclerosis. The repertoire was sequenced with immunoSEQ multiplex PCR; TCRdb's copy has only in-frame clones and lacks some. The sample yields 110,000 or so clones, approximately 95% seen once. The CDR3 loop spans 15 amino acids. Germline V gene lookup returns CDR1 MGHRA and CDR2 YSYEKL. V was clipped by 1 base and J by 5 bases; unmatched bases: 4. V usage is TRBV4-1 and J usage is TRBJ2-7; TRBD1 agrees at 11 bases. The receptor was derived from a female donor with multiple sclerosis, enrolled in a pregnancy study. Sequenced here: peripheral blood, sampled before pregnancy. CDR3 in amino acids: CASSQGGQGAHEQYF. The CDR3 region has the DNA TGCGCCAGCAGCCAAGGAGGACAGGGGGCCCACGAGCAGTACTTC.